The subject of this entry is one TCR beta chain. This entry is derived from a study of PD-L1 blockade in urothelial cancer. Per the germline V gene, CDR1 is MGHDK and CDR2 is SYGVNS. CDR3 size: 16 residues. V was trimmed by 6 bases and J by 3 bases, leaving 21 bases between them. The time point: pretreatment peripheral blood. Spiking each PCR with synthetic TCR analog templates was performed. Some clones are missing from TCRdb's copy, which holds only in-frame ones; the method was immunoSEQ multiplex PCR. The sample holds 60,000 or so clones; 81% are singletons and the top ten take 3.2%. The material was PBMCs, obtained around atezolizumab (anti-PD-L1) treatment. The chain links TRBV25-1 to TRBJ2-7, with a weak D call TRBD2 (6 bases). The TCR comes from a man in his sixties or seventies with urothelial cancer. This CDR3 is CASSRPPRDSYYEQYF. The CDR3 bases are TGTGCCAGCAGCCGCCCTCCCCGGGACTCCTACTACGAGCAGTACTTC.